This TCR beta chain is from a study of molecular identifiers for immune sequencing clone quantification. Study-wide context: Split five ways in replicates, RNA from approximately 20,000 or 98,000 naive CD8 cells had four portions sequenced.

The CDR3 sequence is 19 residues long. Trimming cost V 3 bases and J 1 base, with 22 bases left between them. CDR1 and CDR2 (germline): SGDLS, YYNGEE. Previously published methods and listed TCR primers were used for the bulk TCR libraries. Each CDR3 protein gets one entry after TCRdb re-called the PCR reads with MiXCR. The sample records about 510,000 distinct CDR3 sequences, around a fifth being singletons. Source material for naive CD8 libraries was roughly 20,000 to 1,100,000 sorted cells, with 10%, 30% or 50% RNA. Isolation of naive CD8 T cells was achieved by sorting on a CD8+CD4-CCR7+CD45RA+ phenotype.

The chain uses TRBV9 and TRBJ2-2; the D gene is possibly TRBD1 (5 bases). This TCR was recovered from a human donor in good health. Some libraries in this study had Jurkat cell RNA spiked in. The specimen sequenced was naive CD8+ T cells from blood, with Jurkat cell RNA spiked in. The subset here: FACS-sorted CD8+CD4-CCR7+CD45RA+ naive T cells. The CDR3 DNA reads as TGTGCCAGCAGCGGCGACAGAGACTCAATTTTCCGGAACACCGGGGAGCTGTTTTTT. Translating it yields CASSGDRDSIFRNTGELFF.